The next 8 T cell receptor beta chains were all read from a single sample in a study of blood T cell repertoires in COVID-19. Assay used: immunoSEQ multiplex PCR; TCRdb lists only in-frame clones, some missing. The sample has about 270,000 clones, around nine tenths seen once. The sample consisted of peripheral blood. The receptors shown here come from a man aged 35-49 years with active or convalescent COVID-19.

The CDR3 here is CASSFSGRNEKLFF. The DNA of the CDR3 is TGTGCCAGCAGTTTTTCGGGTCGGAATGAAAAACTGTTTTTT. This chain uses TRBV28 with TRBJ1-4; D call uncertain. The germline CDR1 and CDR2 sequences are MDHEN and SYDVKM. The V and J ends lost 3 bases and 5 bases respectively, with 10 bases between them. CDR3 length equals 14 residues.

As to this clone: The sample holds other DNA sequences that translate to the same CDR3. The rearrangement uses TRBV3-1 (or the pseudogene TRBV3-2) and TRBJ1-1; D remains ambiguous. CDR3 size: 14 residues. Germline V gives CDR1 LGHDT, CDR2 YNNKEL (reference sequence). Trimming stripped 0 bases from V and 1 base from J, with 6 bases between. The CDR3 DNA reads TGTGCCAGCAGCCAAGAGGGAGGGAACACTGAAGCTTTCTTT. It yields the protein CASSQEGGNTEAFF.

The chain is built from TRBV28 and TRBJ1-6; tentatively, D is TRBD1 (6 bases). Between the trimmed V and J ends, which lost 4 bases and 1 base, there was a span of 11 bases. The CDR3 consists of 16 residues. CDR1 MDHEN and CDR2 SYDVKM come from the germline V gene. For the CDR3, the DNA is TGTGCCAGCAGTTCGTACAGGGCATCCTATAATTCACCCCTCCACTTT. Amino acids: CASSSYRASYNSPLHF.

The chain links TRBV9 to TRBJ2-2; 9 nucleotides match TRBD2. The V segment lost 4 bases and the J segment 4 bases; nucleotides outside the gene matches: 8. This CDR3 comprises 16 residues. From germline, CDR1 is SGDLS and CDR2 YYNGEE. Written as DNA, the CDR3 is TGTGCCAGCAGCTTCCGACTAGCGGTACCCACCGGGGAGCTGTTTTTT. Its protein product is CASSFRLAVPTGELFF. The variable domain in full, completed from reference TRBV9 and TRBJ2-2, reads DSGVTQTPKHLITATGQRVTLRCSPRSGDLSVYWYQQSLDQGLQFLIQYYNGEERAKGNILERFSAQQFPDLHSELNLSSLELGDSALYFCASSFRLAVPTGELFFGEGSRLTVL.

CDR3 coding DNA: TGTGCCAGCAGTCATCGGGGTGGCTACACCTTC. Amino acids: CASSHRGGYTF. The chain recombines TRBV28 with TRBJ1-2, with D uncertain. Trimming removed 5 bases from V and 7 bases from J, with 8 bases in between. CDR3 length equals 11 residues. Germline V gene sequence: CDR1 MDHEN, CDR2 SYDVKM.

This clone is a singleton in its sample. J is TRBJ1-6 and V is TRBV5-6; 8 bases line up with TRBD1. The J segment lost 6 bases and the V segment lost 5 bases, leaving 10 bases of the junction unmatched. The CDR3 covers 16 residues. Germline V CDR1 and CDR2: SGHDT, YYEEEE. The CDR3 coding sequence is TGTGCCAGCAGTCTTAAGACAGGGGCCCTTAATTCACCCCTCCACTTT. Translation gives CASSLKTGALNSPLHF.

The rearrangement uses TRBV25-1 and TRBJ2-1; perhaps TRBD2 as D (6 bases). The CDR3 contains 13 residues. Deletions cut 6 bases from V and 8 bases from J, with 14 bases between. Germline V gene sequence: CDR1 MGHDK, CDR2 SYGVNS. CDR3 sequence (DNA): TGTGCCAGCAGGTGGGCAGGCGGGGATGAGCAGTTCTTC. This gives the protein CASRWAGGDEQFF. The full variable domain, its missing parts supplied by reference TRBV25-1 and TRBJ2-1, is EADIYQTPRYLVIGTGKKITLECSQTMGHDKMYWYQQDPGMELHLIHYSYGVNSTEKGDLSSESTVSRIRTEHFPLTLESARPSHTSQYLCASRWAGGDEQFFGPGTRLTVL.

This chain joins TRBV10-1 and TRBJ1-1, with D possibly TRBD1 on 6 matching bases. Trimming cost V 0 bases and J 3 bases, with 11 bases left between them. The CDR3 is 15 amino acids. Germline V gene lookup returns CDR1 WNHNN and CDR2 SYGVQD (reference sequence). This CDR3 reads CASSESRGSDTEAFF. DNA for the CDR3: TGCGCCAGCAGTGAGTCGAGGGGGTCCGACACTGAAGCTTTCTTT.